The rows below give T cell receptor beta chains drawn from one sample of a study of tumor and adjacent non-tumor tissue in lung cancer. One entry per CDR3 protein results from TCRdb running MiXCR on the multiplex PCR reads. Of 91,000 or so distinct CDR3 sequences detected, around 71% appear once; the ten largest clones hold about 17%. Material for sequencing was lung tumor tissue. The receptors derive from a man aged 60 to 75 with non-small cell lung cancer. Both conserved end residues are part of each CDR3. The D gene is left open where the match is weak. Clone size is given for some rows only: seen once, a few or many times, or a class if the clone is expanded.

d_call,v_call,j_call,clone_size,cdr3_aa,cdr3_nt
.,TRBV7-8,TRBJ1-2,once,CASSLDGSYGYIF,TGTGCCAGCAGCTTAGACGGCAGTTATGGCTACATCTTC
.,TRBV29-1,TRBJ2-5,many,CSVVSIGSQETQYF,TGCAGCGTTGTTAGCATTGGTAGCCAAGAGACCCAGTACTTC
.,TRBV6-5,TRBJ2-7,few,CTSIGQRRDEQYF,TGTACCAGCATCGGACAGAGAAGAGACGAGCAGTACTTC
TRBD2,TRBV2,TRBJ2-3,few,CASSLMGLAVLSTDTQYF,TGTGCCAGCAGCTTGATGGGACTAGCGGTTCTAAGCACAGATACGCAGTATTTT
TRBD2,TRBV6-2/TRBV6-3,TRBJ2-5,.,CANRAAREWRETQYF,TGTGCCAACAGAGCGGCGCGGGAGTGGCGAGAGACCCAGTACTTC
.,TRBV6-1,TRBJ2-3,.,CVSSKFGATNTQYF,TGTGTCAGCAGTAAATTTGGGGCCACCAATACGCAGTATTTT
.,TRBV6-5,TRBJ1-2,.,CASSYSLTGKGYTF,TGTGCCAGCAGTTACTCCCTAACAGGGAAAGGCTACACCTTC
.,TRBV20-1,TRBJ2-7,many,CSAKHPVGQSSYEQYF,TGCAGTGCTAAGCACCCAGTGGGGCAAAGCTCCTACGAGCAGTACTTC
TRBD2,TRBV11-1,TRBJ2-2,.,CASSIGTSWSNGELFF,TGTGCCAGCAGCATTGGGACTAGCTGGAGCAACGGGGAACTGTTTTTT
.,TRBV6-2/TRBV6-3,TRBJ2-4,.,CASSWATNGLDKNIQYF,TGTGCCAGCAGTTGGGCGACTAACGGTCTAGACAAAAACATTCAGTACTTC
.,TRBV11-2,TRBJ2-3,.,CASSLDGREDTDMQYF,TGTGCCAGCAGCTTAGACGGCCGAGAGGACACGGATATGCAGTATTTT
.,TRBV4-1,TRBJ2-7,.,CASRQESVGRRYEQYF,TGCGCCAGCAGACAAGAATCGGTAGGGAGAAGGTACGAGCAGTACTTC
TRBD1,TRBV29-1,TRBJ1-1,many,CSVRDRVNTEAFF,TGCAGCGTCAGGGACAGGGTGAACACTGAAGCTTTCTTT
.,TRBV12-3/TRBV12-4,TRBJ1-2,.,CASSSTEGYGCTF,TGTGCCAGCAGTTCTACAGAGGGCTATGGCTGCACCTTC
.,TRBV7-9,TRBJ2-1,.,CASSLSDYNEQFF,TGTGCCAGCAGCCTTAGCGATTACAATGAGCAGTTCTTC
.,TRBV11-2,TRBJ2-1,.,CASCLKETSYNEQFF,TGTGCCAGCTGCTTAAAGGAGACCTCCTACAATGAGCAATTCTTC
.,TRBV7-8,TRBJ1-2,.,CASSIRGAHGYTF,TGTGCCAGCAGTATCCGCGGGGCCCATGGCTACACCTTC
.,TRBV6-6,TRBJ2-5,.,CACSRDLRETQYF,TGTGCATGCAGTAGGGACCTTCGGGAGACCCAGTACTTC
.,TRBV6-1,TRBJ2-3,once,CASSEEKGSVTDMQYF,TGTGCCAGCAGTGAAGAAAAGGGATCAGTCACAGATATGCAGTATTTT
.,TRBV11-2,TRBJ1-2,.,CASSPADNCGCTF,TGTGCCAGCAGCCCTGCGGACAACTGTGGCTGCACCTTC
.,TRBV6-1,TRBJ1-5,.,CASSELYQPQHF,TGTGCCAGCAGCGAACTGTATCAGCCTCAGCATTTT
.,TRBV7-9,TRBJ1-1,.,CASCLVVPMNTEDFF,TGTGCTAGCTGCTTAGTGGTGCCGATGAACACTGAAGATTTCTTT
.,TRBV5-6,TRBJ2-7,.,CASSQPQADSHEQYF,TGTGCCAGCAGTCAACCACAGGCAGATTCCCACGAGCAGTACTTC
.,TRBV7-9,TRBJ2-5,many,CASSSSGETQYF,TGTGCCAGCAGCTCCAGCGGAGAGACCCAGTACTTC
.,TRBV6-1,TRBJ1-4,many,CASSVYGDLQKLFF,TGTGCCAGCAGTGTTTACGGCGACCTTCAAAAACTGTTTTTT
TRBD2,TRBV13,TRBJ2-7,many,CASSFSGGRNEQYF,TGTGCCAGCAGCTTCAGCGGGGGGAGGAACGAGCAGTACTTC
.,TRBV28,TRBJ2-3,.,CASSPHGQPQYF,TGTGCCAGCAGTCCCCACGGGCAGCCCCAGTATTTT
TRBD1,TRBV5-1,TRBJ2-3,few,CASSKGGQGALDTQYF,TGCGCCAGCAGCAAAGGCGGGCAGGGGGCACTGGATACGCAGTATTTT
.,TRBV6-2/TRBV6-3,TRBJ2-7,many,CASSYSTAGAGYEQYF,TGTGCCAGCAGTTACTCGACGGCAGGGGCCGGCTACGAGCAGTACTTC
TRBD1,TRBV20-1,TRBJ1-2,.,CSASAPGQENYGYTF,TGCAGTGCTAGCGCACCGGGACAGGAAAACTATGGCTACACCTTC
.,TRBV29-1,TRBJ2-5,.,CRGNSNQETQYF,TGCAGGGGGAACAGCAATCAAGAGACTCAGTACTTC
.,TRBV6-5,TRBJ1-6,.,CASRNRQPGGGSPLHF,TGTGCCAGCAGGAACCGGCAACCGGGGGGGGGTTCACCCCTCCACTTT
.,TRBV7-9,TRBJ2-1,.,CASRIGTWNNEQFF,TGTGCCAGCAGGATAGGGACATGGAACAATGAGCAGTTCTTC
TRBD1,TRBV12-3/TRBV12-4,TRBJ2-7,many,CASSLGTGYGQYF,TGTGCCAGCAGCCTCGGGACAGGGTACGGGCAGTACTTC
.,TRBV10-3,TRBJ1-1,.,CATSDRVRRAEMNTEAFF,TGTGCCACCAGTGATCGCGTCAGACGGGCAGAGATGAACACTGAAGCTTTCTTT
TRBD1,TRBV4-3,TRBJ2-2,.,CASIQVDRVGTGELFF,TGCGCCAGTATCCAAGTGGACAGGGTTGGGACCGGGGAGCTGTTTTTT
.,TRBV20-1,TRBJ1-2,many,CSAKGGGYTF,TGCAGTGCTAAAGGAGGTGGCTACACCTTC
.,TRBV4-2,TRBJ1-6,.,CASSQEGGTYNSPFHF,TGTGCCAGCAGCCAAGAAGGTGGCACCTATAATTCACCCTTCCACTTT
TRBD1,TRBV6-1,TRBJ1-5,many,CASSAPSGQGYQPQHF,TGTGCCAGCAGTGCACCCTCGGGACAGGGATATCAGCCCCAGCATTTT
TRBD2,TRBV20-1,TRBJ2-5,few,CSAVTREGLQTQYF,TGCAGTGCGGTCACACGGGAGGGCCTGCAGACCCAGTACTTC